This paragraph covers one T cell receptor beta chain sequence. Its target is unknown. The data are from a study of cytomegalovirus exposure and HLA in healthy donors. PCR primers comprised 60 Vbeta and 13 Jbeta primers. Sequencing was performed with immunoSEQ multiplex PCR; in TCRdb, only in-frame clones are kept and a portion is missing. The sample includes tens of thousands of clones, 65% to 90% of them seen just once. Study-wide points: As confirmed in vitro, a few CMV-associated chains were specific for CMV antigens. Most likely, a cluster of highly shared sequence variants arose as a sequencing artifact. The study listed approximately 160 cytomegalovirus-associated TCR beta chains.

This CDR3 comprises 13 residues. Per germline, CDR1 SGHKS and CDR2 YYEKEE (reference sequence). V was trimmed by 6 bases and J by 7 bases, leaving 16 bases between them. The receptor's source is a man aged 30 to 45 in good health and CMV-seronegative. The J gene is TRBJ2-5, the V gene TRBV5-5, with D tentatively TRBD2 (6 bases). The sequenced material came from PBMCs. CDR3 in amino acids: CASTWDSRGTQYF. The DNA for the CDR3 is TGTGCCAGCACCTGGGACTCCCGGGGGACCCAGTACTTC.